This entry lists 17 T cell receptor beta chains sequenced from one sample in a study of CD8+ T cells in alopecia areata (dated 2018 in TCRdb). Libraries were made using the immunoSEQ multiplex PCR assay. RNA was extracted from all samples and reverse transcribed into cDNA as template for TCR sequencing. The immuneACCESS repertoire file appears here via TCRdb, limited to in-frame rearrangements. These files lack a portion of the clones; in checked studies, under half of the deficit traces to unresolved V genes, and the cause of the others is not known. The sample records fewer than 250,000 clones, 57% of which are singletons. Around 0.44% of the sample belongs to the ten largest clones. The time point label on this specimen signifies: baseline before oral tofacitinib. This material consisted of CD4+ T cells sorted from blood, taken at week 0. These receptor sequences come from a human donor with alopecia areata.

The V and J genes are TRBV15 and TRBJ2-1; 11 positions match TRBD2. This CDR3 is built from 21 residues. Germline values: CDR1 LNHNV, CDR2 YYDKDF (reference sequence). V shed 0 bases, J shed 0 bases, and the junction held 13 bases outside the gene matches. The CDR3 protein is CATSRDLFSGRALSSYNEQFF. DNA for the CDR3: TGTGCCACCAGCAGAGATTTGTTTAGCGGGAGGGCCCTCAGCTCCTACAATGAGCAGTTCTTC.

V usage is TRBV7-7 and J usage is TRBJ2-2, with unresolved D. CDR1 and CDR2 (germline): SSHAT, FNYEAQ (reference sequence). This CDR3 region has 16 residues. The V gene lost 8 bases and the J gene lost 0 bases, with 16 bases spanning the gap. The CDR3 protein is CASGGQRTANTGELFF. In DNA form, the CDR3 reads TGTGCCAGCGGTGGTCAGCGAACCGCGAACACCGGGGAGCTGTTTTTT.

The chain carries TRBV27 and TRBJ2-3; the D is unclear. The CDR3 is 14 residues long. The germline V gene encodes CDR1 MNHEY and CDR2 SMNVEV (reference sequence). Trimming removed 7 bases at V and 8 bases at J, with 19 bases between. The CDR3 reads CASNILGIQGTQYF. Here the CDR3 DNA reads TGTGCCAGCAATATCTTAGGGATACAAGGTACGCAGTATTTT.

The CDR3 region has the DNA TGCGCCAGCAGGGCAGGAGATGGACGAAATGAAAAACTGTTTTTT. This translates into CASRAGDGRNEKLFF. This chain links TRBV4-1 with TRBJ1-4; D ambiguous. CDR3 length equals 15 residues. The germline gives CDR1 MGHRA, CDR2 YSYEKL. V lost 6 bases and J lost 5, with 16 bases in between.

The rearrangement joins TRBV7-8 to TRBJ1-1, with D unclear. The CDR3 consists of 14 residues. The V end lost 5 bases, the J end lost 4 bases, and 14 bases lay between the germline ends. From germline, CDR1 is SGHVS and CDR2 FQNEAQ. CDR3 protein: CASSLRYESTEAFF. In DNA, the CDR3 is TGTGCCAGCAGCCTTAGATATGAGAGCACTGAAGCTTTCTTT.

This clone was picked up a small number of times. This chain links TRBV29-1 with TRBJ1-1, with TRBD1 identical over 8 bases. The V and J ends lost 6 bases and 6 bases, in that order; junction bases with no gene match: 12. CDR3 length: 14 residues. Per germline, CDR1 SQVTM and CDR2 ANQGSEA. CDR3 coding DNA: TGCAGCGTCTACAGGGGGGGTAGCGCCTCTGAAGCTTTCTTT. It specifies CSVYRGGSASEAFF.

The rearrangement uses TRBV27 and TRBJ1-4; a weak D match, TRBD1 (5 bases). Germline CDR1 MNHEY, CDR2 SMNVEV (reference sequence). CDR3 length: 15 amino acids. V was trimmed by 5 bases and J by 2 bases, leaving 12 bases between them. CDR3 sequence reads: CASSPRQSTNEKLFF. DNA for the CDR3: TGTGCCAGCAGTCCACGACAGTCTACTAATGAAAAACTGTTTTTT.

Only a few counts were recorded for this clone. The rearrangement joins TRBV5-1 to TRBJ2-6; no definite D call. The CDR3 runs 16 residues. The V and J ends lost 0 bases and 0 bases respectively, with 7 bases between them. CDR1 is SGHRS, CDR2 YFSETQ, per germline. The CDR3 DNA is TGCGCCAGCAGCTTGGCCCCTAACTCTGGGGCCAACGTCCTGACTTTC. Amino acid sequence: CASSLAPNSGANVLTF.

Only a few counts were recorded for this clone. J is TRBJ2-3 and V is TRBV19, with 9 nucleotides matching TRBD1. The V gene's germline CDR1 is LNHDA and CDR2 SQIVND (reference sequence). V gave up 8 bases and J gave up 6 bases; unmatched junction bases: 18. The CDR3 consists of 17 residues. The CDR3 nucleotides are TGTGCCAGTGCAAGAAGGACAGGGGTTTCAGTTGGGGATACGCAGTATTTT. The encoded protein is CASARRTGVSVGDTQYF.

The V gene is TRBV29-1, the J gene TRBJ2-6; D is perhaps TRBD2 (6 bases). This CDR3 has 15 amino acids. The germline V gene encodes CDR1 SQVTM and CDR2 ANQGSEA. Trimming shortened V by 3 bases and J by 0 bases, and 9 bases separated the two germline ends. CDR3: CSVEAGFSGANVLTF. CDR3 in DNA: TGCAGCGTTGAGGCGGGGTTCTCTGGGGCCAACGTCCTGACTTTC.

V gene TRBV29-1 combines with J gene TRBJ2-2, with D possibly called TRBD1 or TRBD2 (6 bases each). The CDR3 spans 14 residues. The V end was cut by 3 bases, the J end by 5 bases, with 13 bases between. CDR1 is SQVTM, CDR2 ANQGSEA, per germline. Here the CDR3 DNA reads TGCAGCGTTGATACGCAGGGGAGGACCGGGGAGCTGTTTTTT. Protein sequence: CSVDTQGRTGELFF.

The genes are TRBV9 and TRBJ2-5, with 8 bases fitting TRBD1. Trimming cost V 4 bases and J 4 bases; bases outside gene matches: 6. From germline, CDR1 is SGDLS and CDR2 YYNGEE. The CDR3 sequence is 14 residues long. For the CDR3, the DNA is TGTGCCAGCAGCCCCGGACAGGGAAGAGAGACCCAGTACTTC. Its protein is CASSPGQGRETQYF.

The chain uses TRBV30 and TRBJ1-4; TRBD1 matches 10 bases. The CDR3 runs to 14 residues. J lost 2 bases, V lost 8 bases, and 5 bases had no gene match. Germline assignment: CDR1 GTSNPN and CDR2 SVGIG (reference sequence). CDR3 sequence reads: CAARQGATNEKLFF. Written as DNA, the CDR3 is TGTGCCGCCCGACAGGGGGCTACTAATGAAAAACTGTTTTTT.

The V call is TRBV14, the J call TRBJ2-1; 10 nucleotides match TRBD2. The CDR3 is 16 amino acids. Germline loops: CDR1 SGHDN, CDR2 FVKESK. The V segment lost 2 bases and the J segment 5 bases; nucleotides outside the gene matches: 6. For the CDR3, the DNA is TGTGCCAGCAGCCAAAGGCTTCTAGCGGGGGACAATGAGCAGTTCTTC. It yields the protein CASSQRLLAGDNEQFF. The variable domain in full, completed from reference TRBV14 and TRBJ2-1, reads EAGVTQFPSHSVIEKGQTVTLRCDPISGHDNLYWYRRVMGKEIKFLLHFVKESKQDESGMPNNRFLAERTGGTYSTLKVQPAELEDSGVYFCASSQRLLAGDNEQFFGPGTRLTVL.

This chain joins TRBV29-1 and TRBJ1-2; D not resolved. The V gene lost 7 bases and the J gene lost 2 bases, with 11 bases spanning the gap. CDR1 and CDR2 from the germline V gene are SQVTM and ANQGSEA. The CDR3 is 12 amino acids. In nucleotides, the CDR3 is TGCAGCGGGAAAGAGAAGAACTATGGCTACACCTTC. It specifies CSGKEKNYGYTF. The whole variable domain, filled in from reference TRBV29-1 and TRBJ1-2, reads SAVISQKPSRDICQRGTSLTIQCQVDSQVTMMFWYRQQPGQSLTLIATANQGSEATYESGFVIDKFPISRPNLTFSTLTVSNMSPEDSSIYLCSGKEKNYGYTFGSGTRLTVV.

The CDR3 DNA sequence: TGTGCCAGCGGGAACAGGGATTCACCCCTCCACTTT. It is translated as CASGNRDSPLHF. The gene calls are TRBV6-5 and TRBJ1-6, with a possible D match to TRBD1 (6 bases). The V end lost 8 bases, the J end lost 8 bases, and 10 bases lay between the germline ends. CDR3 size: 12 residues. Germline V CDR1 and CDR2: MNHEY, SVGAGI.

The chain recombines TRBV28 with TRBJ2-3; 8 bases agree with TRBD2. The CDR3 runs to 15 residues. With 7 bases clipped from V and 1 base from J, the junction kept 7 bases outside the gene matches. Germline CDR1 reads MDHEN; CDR2 reads SYDVKM. The CDR3 is CASTLPGGGTDTQYF. CDR3 sequence (DNA): TGTGCCAGCACCCTTCCCGGGGGGGGCACAGATACGCAGTATTTT.